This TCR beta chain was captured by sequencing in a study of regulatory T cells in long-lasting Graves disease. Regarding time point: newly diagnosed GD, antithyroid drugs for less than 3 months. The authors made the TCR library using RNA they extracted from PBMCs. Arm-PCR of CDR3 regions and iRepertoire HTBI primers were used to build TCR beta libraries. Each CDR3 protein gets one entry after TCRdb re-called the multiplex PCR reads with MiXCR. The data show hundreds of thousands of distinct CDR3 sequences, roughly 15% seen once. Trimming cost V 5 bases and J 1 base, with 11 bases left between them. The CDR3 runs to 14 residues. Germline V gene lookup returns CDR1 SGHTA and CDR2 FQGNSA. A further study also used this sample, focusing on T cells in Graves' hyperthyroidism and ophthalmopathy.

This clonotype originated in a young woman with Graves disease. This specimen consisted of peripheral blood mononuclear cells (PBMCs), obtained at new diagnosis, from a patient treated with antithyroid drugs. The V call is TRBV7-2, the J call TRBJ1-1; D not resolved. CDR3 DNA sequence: TGTGCCAGCAGCCCCGACACGACGAACACTGAAGCTTTCTTT. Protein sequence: CASSPDTTNTEAFF.